In this sample, the clone carrying this T cell receptor (beta chain) turned up a few times. As yet, its antigen is unknown. A J-beta primer mix and a sample-barcoded 5' primer were used in a second PCR of roughly 6 to 11 cycles. TCRdb re-called the 5' RACE reads with MiXCR, one entry per CDR3 protein. The top ten hold roughly 34% of the sample, which has hundreds of thousands of distinct CDR3 sequences, 45% to 65% seen once. The record originates from a study of blood T cells in healthy people across ages. Regarding the study as a whole: Both higher diversity and more naive CD4+ cells marked long-lived donors when set against aged donors.

Per germline, CDR1 SGHTA and CDR2 FQGNSA. V shed 0 bases and J 1 base; nucleotides not matched to a gene: 4. The length of the CDR3 is 16 residues. The TCR was taken from a man aged 55 to 70 in good health. The gene calls are TRBV7-2 and TRBJ2-7, with 9 bases aligning to TRBD2. The source material was blood. The CDR3 DNA sequence: TGTGCCAGCAGCTTAGCGCCAGCGGGAGGATCCTACGAGCAGTACTTC. Its translation is CASSLAPAGGSYEQYF.